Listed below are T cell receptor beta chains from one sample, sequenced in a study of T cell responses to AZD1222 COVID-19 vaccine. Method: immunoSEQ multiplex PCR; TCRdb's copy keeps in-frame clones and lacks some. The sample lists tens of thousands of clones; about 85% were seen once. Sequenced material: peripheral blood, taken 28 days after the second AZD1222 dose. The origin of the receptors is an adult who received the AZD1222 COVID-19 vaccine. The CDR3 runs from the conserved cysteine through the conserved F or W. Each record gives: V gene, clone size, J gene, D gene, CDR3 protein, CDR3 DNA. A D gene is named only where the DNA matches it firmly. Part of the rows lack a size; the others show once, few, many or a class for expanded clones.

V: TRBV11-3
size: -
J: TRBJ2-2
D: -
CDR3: CASSPRDTSNTGELFF
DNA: TGTGCCAGCAGCCCCCGGGACACCTCGAACACCGGGGAGCTGTTTTTT

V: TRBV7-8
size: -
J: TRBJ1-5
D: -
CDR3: CASSLQRQGLQHF
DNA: TGTGCCAGCAGCTTACAAAGGCAGGGTCTCCAGCATTTT

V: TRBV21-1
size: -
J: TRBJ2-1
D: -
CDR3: CAILDRGYEQFF
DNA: TGTGCCATTCTGGACAGGGGGTATGAGCAGTTCTTC

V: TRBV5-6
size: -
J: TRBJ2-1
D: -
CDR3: CASSLASLQRGVSYNEQFF
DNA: TGTGCCAGCAGCTTGGCATCCCTCCAGAGGGGGGTATCCTACAATGAGCAGTTCTTC

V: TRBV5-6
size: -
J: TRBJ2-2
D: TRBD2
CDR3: CASSWGLAGTGTGELFF
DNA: TGTGCCAGCAGCTGGGGACTAGCGGGAACGGGGACCGGGGAGCTGTTTTTT

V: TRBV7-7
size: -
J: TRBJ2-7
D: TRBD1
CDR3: CASSSGQTREQYF
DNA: TGTGCTAGCAGCTCGGGACAGACCCGAGAGCAGTACTTC

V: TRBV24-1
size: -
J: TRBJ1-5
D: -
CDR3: CATSATGTNQPQHF
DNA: TGTGCCACCAGTGCAACAGGGACAAATCAGCCCCAGCATTTT

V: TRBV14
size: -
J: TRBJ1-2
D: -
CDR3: CASSQGQLNYGYTF
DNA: TGTGCCAGCAGCCAAGGACAGTTAAACTATGGCTACACCTTC

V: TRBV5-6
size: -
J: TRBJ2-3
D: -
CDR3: CASSFSVGVEDTQYF
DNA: TGTGCCAGCAGCTTTTCTGTAGGGGTTGAAGATACGCAGTATTTT

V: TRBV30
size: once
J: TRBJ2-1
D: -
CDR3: CAWGPEGNEQFF
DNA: TGTGCCTGGGGGCCTGAGGGGAATGAGCAGTTCTTC

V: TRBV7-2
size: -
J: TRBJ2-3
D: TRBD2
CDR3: CASSVSLLAGKDTQYF
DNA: TGTGCCAGCAGCGTAAGCCTACTAGCGGGTAAAGATACGCAGTATTTT

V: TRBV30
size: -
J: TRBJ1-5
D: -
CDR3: CAWSVLNQPQHF
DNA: TGTGCCTGGAGTGTTCTCAATCAGCCCCAGCATTTT

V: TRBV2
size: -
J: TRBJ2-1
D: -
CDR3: CATTISLYDEQFF
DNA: TGTGCCACGACAATTTCTCTTTACGATGAGCAGTTCTTC

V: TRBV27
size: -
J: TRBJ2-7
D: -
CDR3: CASKVMRSSYEQYF
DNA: TGTGCCAGCAAAGTAATGCGGAGCTCCTACGAGCAGTACTTC

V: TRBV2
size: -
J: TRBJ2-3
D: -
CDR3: CASSAQGTDTQYF
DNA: TGTGCCAGCAGTGCCCAGGGCACAGATACGCAGTATTTT

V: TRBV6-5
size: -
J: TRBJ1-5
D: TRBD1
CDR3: CASKRDRQNQPQHF
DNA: TGTGCCAGCAAAAGGGACAGGCAGAATCAGCCCCAGCATTTT

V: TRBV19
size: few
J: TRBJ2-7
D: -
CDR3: CASSLQGGEQYF
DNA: TGTGCCAGTAGTTTACAGGGAGGGGAGCAGTACTTC

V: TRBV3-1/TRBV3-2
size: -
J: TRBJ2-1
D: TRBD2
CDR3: CASSRGGRDNEQFF
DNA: TGTGCCAGCAGTCGGGGCGGGAGGGACAATGAGCAGTTCTTC

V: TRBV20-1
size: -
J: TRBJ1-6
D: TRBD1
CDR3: CSASRTGDNSPLHF
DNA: TGCAGTGCTAGTCGGACAGGAGATAATTCACCCCTCCACTTT

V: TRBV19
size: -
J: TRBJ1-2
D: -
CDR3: CASSPTANYGYTF
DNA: TGTGCCAGTAGTCCAACAGCTAACTATGGCTACACCTTC

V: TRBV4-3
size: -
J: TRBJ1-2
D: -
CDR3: CASSPDSLTNYGYTF
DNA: TGCGCCAGCAGCCCCGACAGCCTCACTAACTATGGCTACACCTTC

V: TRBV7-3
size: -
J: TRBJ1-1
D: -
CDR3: CASSRTRTVNTEAFF
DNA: TGTGCCAGCAGCCGTACTCGGACAGTGAACACTGAAGCTTTCTTT

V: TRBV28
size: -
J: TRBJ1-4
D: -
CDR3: CASSLFGEKLFF
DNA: TGTGCCAGCAGTTTGTTCGGTGAAAAACTGTTTTTT

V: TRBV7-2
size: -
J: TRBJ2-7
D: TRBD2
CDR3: CASRTSGTTYEQYF
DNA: TGTGCCAGCAGGACTAGCGGGACCACCTACGAGCAGTACTTC

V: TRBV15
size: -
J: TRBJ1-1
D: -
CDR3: CATSRQGLGGTEAFF
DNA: TGTGCCACCAGCAGACAGGGTTTAGGGGGAACTGAAGCTTTCTTT

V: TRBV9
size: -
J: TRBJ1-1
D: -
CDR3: CASEKAGGNTEAFF
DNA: TGTGCCAGCGAGAAGGCGGGGGGGAACACTGAAGCTTTCTTT

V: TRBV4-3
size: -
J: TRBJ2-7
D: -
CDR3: CARSQGGGSSYEQYF
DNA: TGCGCCCGCAGCCAAGGGGGGGGGAGTTCCTACGAGCAGTACTTC

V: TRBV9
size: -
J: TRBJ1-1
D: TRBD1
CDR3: CASSVVVTGETEAFF
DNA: TGTGCCAGCAGCGTAGTAGTTACAGGGGAAACTGAAGCTTTCTTT

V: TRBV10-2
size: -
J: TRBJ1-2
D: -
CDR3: CASSESYRKGVDYGYTF
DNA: TGCGCCAGCAGTGAGTCGTATAGAAAAGGAGTCGACTATGGCTACACCTTC

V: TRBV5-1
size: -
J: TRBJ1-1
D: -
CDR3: CASSLVPGVQNTEAFF
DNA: TGCGCCAGCAGCTTGGTTCCGGGGGTACAGAACACTGAAGCTTTCTTT

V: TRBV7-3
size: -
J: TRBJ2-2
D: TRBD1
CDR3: CASSFGQGGLFF
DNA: TGTGCCAGCAGCTTCGGACAGGGAGGGCTGTTTTTT

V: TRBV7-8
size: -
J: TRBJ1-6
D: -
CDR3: CASSPLASPLHF
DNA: TGTGCCAGCAGCCCCCTCGCCTCACCCCTCCACTTT

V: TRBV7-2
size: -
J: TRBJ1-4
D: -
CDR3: CASSHSGRTPNEKLFF
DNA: TGTGCCAGCAGTCATTCCGGACGGACCCCTAATGAAAAACTGTTTTTT

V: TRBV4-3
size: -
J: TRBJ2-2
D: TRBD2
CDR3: CASSPGAGGTGELFF
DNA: TGCGCCAGCAGCCCCGGAGCGGGAGGTACCGGGGAGCTGTTTTTT

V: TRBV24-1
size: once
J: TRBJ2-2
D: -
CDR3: CATSEAARYTGELFF
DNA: TGTGCCACCTCGGAAGCCGCGCGTTACACCGGGGAGCTGTTTTTT

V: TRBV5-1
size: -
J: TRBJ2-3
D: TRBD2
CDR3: CASSLALRGSDTQYF
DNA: TGCGCCAGCAGCTTGGCCTTGCGGGGGTCAGATACGCAGTATTTT

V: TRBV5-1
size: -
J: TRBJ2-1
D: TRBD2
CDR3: CASSIRLAAAYNEQFF
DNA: TGCGCCAGCAGCATCCGACTAGCGGCGGCCTACAATGAGCAGTTCTTC

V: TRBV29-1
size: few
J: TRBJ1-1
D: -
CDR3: CSVSGLDRVTEAFF
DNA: TGCAGCGTTTCGGGATTGGACAGAGTCACTGAAGCTTTCTTT

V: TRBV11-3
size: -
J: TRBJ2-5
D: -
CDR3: CASSPNWGAAETQYF
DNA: TGTGCCAGCAGCCCGAATTGGGGGGCCGCGGAGACCCAGTACTTC

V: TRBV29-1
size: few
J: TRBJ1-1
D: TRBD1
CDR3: CSVDWTGEKSFF
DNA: TGCAGCGTTGACTGGACAGGGGAGAAGTCTTTCTTT

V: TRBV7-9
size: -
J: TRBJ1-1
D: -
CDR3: CASSPLTEAFF
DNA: TGTGCCAGCAGCCCACTCACTGAAGCTTTCTTT

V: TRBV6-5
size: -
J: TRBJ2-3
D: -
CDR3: CASSYSAGSTDTQYF
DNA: TGTGCCAGCAGTTACTCGGCGGGGAGCACAGATACGCAGTATTTT